The 15 T cell receptor beta chains below were found in one sample sequenced in a study of tumor and adjacent non-tumor tissue in lung cancer. Three rounds of nested PCR, following a modified ARM-PCR protocol, produced the TCRbeta library. One entry per CDR3 protein results from TCRdb running MiXCR on the multiplex PCR reads. The top ten hold 13% of the sample, which has 120,000 or so distinct CDR3 sequences, 66% seen once. The template was RNA from unsorted bulk tissue. Sequenced: lung tumor tissue. Receptor source: a man younger than 45 with non-small cell lung cancer.

The genes are TRBV4-1 and TRBJ2-3; D is perhaps TRBD1 or TRBD2 (5 bases each). The V and J ends lost 11 bases and 5 bases respectively, with 20 bases between them. The CDR3 covers 14 residues. The V gene's germline CDR1 is MGHRA and CDR2 YSYEKL. Written as DNA, the CDR3 is TGCGCCGGCGGCCAACTCTGGGACGGAGATACGCAGTATTTT. Residues: CAGGQLWDGDTQYF.

This clonotype showed up just a few times. V and J are TRBV20-1 and TRBJ1-5; 8 nucleotides agree with TRBD1. The germline gives CDR1 DFQATT, CDR2 SNEGSKA (reference sequence). The CDR3 has 13 residues. Trimming cost V 8 bases and J 6 bases; bases outside gene matches: 9. The CDR3 protein is CSTKDRVGQPQHF. For the CDR3, the DNA is TGCAGTACCAAGGACAGGGTCGGTCAGCCCCAGCATTTT.

This clonotype was detected only once. The chain uses TRBV6-1 and TRBJ1-2, with 7 bases that match TRBD1. Germline V gene sequence: CDR1 MNHNS, CDR2 SASEGT. The CDR3 length is 14 residues. V shed 7 bases, J shed 5 bases, and the junction held 10 bases outside the gene matches. CDR3 sequence: CASNSGAGGYGYTF. DNA for the CDR3: TGTGCCAGCAACTCCGGGGCAGGGGGTTATGGCTACACCTTC.

This clonotype was observed a handful of times. At one end the junction does not follow the germline gene, possibly because of a read error. V usage is TRBV29-1 and J usage is TRBJ1-2; a possible D gene is TRBD1 (6 bases). The V gene's germline CDR1 is SQVTM and CDR2 ANQGSEA. The CDR3 contains 13 residues. CDR3 DNA: TGTAGCACTTCGGACAGTCGGGTGTATAGCTACACCTTT. This sequence encodes CSTSDSRVYSYTF. Full variable domain (remainder filled in from reference TRBV29-1 and TRBJ1-2): SAVISQKPSRDICQRGTSLTIQCQVDSQVTMMFWYRQQPGQSLTLIATANQGSEATYESGFVIDKFPISRPNLTFSTLTVSNMSPEDSSIYLCSTSDSRVYSYTFGSGTRLTVV.

As to this clonotype: Given a much more abundant clone one base away, this may be a read error. The chain combines TRBV4-3 with TRBJ1-2, with D possibly being TRBD1 (5 bases). V dropped 1 base and J dropped 8 bases, with 17 bases sitting between them. This CDR3 has 15 residues. The germline CDR1 and CDR2 sequences are LGHNA and YSLEER. CDR3 nucleotides: TGCGCCAGCAGCCAAGGGTGGGGCCCCGCTACAGGCTACACCTTC. The encoded protein is CASSQGWGPATGYTF.

This clonotype was found once. Lacking the conserved final phenylalanine or tryptophan, this CDR3 likely reflects a read error. The J gene is TRBJ1-1, the V gene TRBV11-2; a weak D match, TRBD1 (5 bases). This CDR3 has 13 amino acids. The germline CDR1 and CDR2 sequences are SGHAT and FQNNGV. The CDR3 reads CANSPGRGRIAFI. CDR3 bases: TGTGCCAACAGCCCGGGGAGGGGTCGAATCGCTTTCATT.

Note on this clonotype: It may be a read error: a sequence one base away is much more abundant. The CDR3 end shows no conserved phenylalanine or tryptophan, and so a read error is likely. The chain combines TRBV20-1 with TRBJ1-1, with D uncertain. The CDR3 is 11 residues long. With 6 bases removed from V and 7 bases from J, the gap between germline ends came to 12 bases. Looked up from germline, CDR1 is DFQATT and CDR2 is SNEGSKA (reference sequence). The CDR3 is CSALWQIEAFY. The CDR3 DNA follows: TGCAGTGCACTTTGGCAGATTGAAGCTTTCTAT.

This chain joins TRBV24-1 and TRBJ1-6, with TRBD1 identical over 7 bases. This CDR3 comprises 15 residues. V shed 2 bases, J shed 12 bases, and the junction held 9 bases outside the gene matches. CDR1 and CDR2 (germline): KGHDR, SFDVKD. The DNA for the CDR3 is TGTGCCACCAGTGATTCGACAGGGATGGATATACCCCTCCACTTT. Protein product: CATSDSTGMDIPLHF.

Turning to this clonotype: This sequence may be a read error, since a much larger clone differs from it by one base. The chain uses TRBV5-6 and TRBJ2-7, with 9 bases lining up with TRBD1. The CDR3 sequence is 15 residues long. Germline V gene lookup returns CDR1 SGHDT and CDR2 YYEEEE. The CDR3 spells CPSSYRDRELYEQYF. The CDR3 DNA follows: TGTCCCAGCAGCTACCGGGACAGGGAACTCTACGAGCAGTACTTC. The full variable domain, its missing parts supplied by reference TRBV5-6 and TRBJ2-7, is DAGVTQSPTHLIKTRGQQVTLRCSPKSGHDTVSWYQQALGQGPQFIFQYYEEEERQRGNFPDRFSGHQFPNYSSELNVNALLLGDSALYLCPSSYRDRELYEQYFGPGTRLTVT.

Details on this clonotype: It may be a read error: a sequence one base away is much more abundant. The genes are TRBV12-3 or TRBV12-4 and TRBJ2-3; TRBD1 matches 7 bases. V was clipped by 6 bases and J by 8 bases; unmatched bases: 11. This CDR3 has 14 amino acids. The DNA of the CDR3 is TGTGCCAGCAGCCCCAGGGGGAAGTCAGCTACGCAGTATTTT. Protein sequence: CASSPRGKSATQYF.

Of note for this clonotype: Possible read error: a much larger clone is one base away. The V gene is TRBV6-2 or TRBV6-3, the J gene TRBJ2-1; D is unclear. Looked up from germline, CDR1 is MNHEY and CDR2 is SVGEGT. The germline V and J ends were trimmed by 2 bases and 6 bases, with 11 bases remaining between them. The CDR3 loop spans 14 amino acids. CDR3 bases: TGTGCCAGCAGTTACGGGTCCGACACCAATGAGCAGTTCTTC. It codes for CASSYGSDTNEQFF.

On this clonotype itself: Germline and junction disagree at one end, which may indicate a read error. The chain has TRBV20-1 and TRBJ2-1; 10 bases agree with TRBD2. The CDR3 sequence is 14 residues long. The germline gives CDR1 DFQATT, CDR2 SNEGSKA (reference sequence). CDR3 sequence reads: CNASSGSDCNEQFF. The CDR3 nucleotides are TGCAATGCTTCTAGCGGGAGTGACTGCAATGAGCAGTTCTTC.

This clonotype was detected a few times. The chain links TRBV12-3 or TRBV12-4 to TRBJ1-4; D gene unclear. V shed 7 bases and J shed 7 bases, with 13 bases lying between them. This CDR3 spans 13 amino acids. The CDR3 loop reads CASNWGEGEKLFF. The CDR3 region has the DNA TGTGCCAGCAATTGGGGAGAGGGTGAAAAACTGTTTTTT.

V is TRBV11-2 and J is TRBJ2-1, with a possible D match to TRBD2 (6 bases). The CDR3 runs 13 residues. The germline V and J ends were trimmed by 5 bases and 4 bases, with 9 bases remaining between them. Germline V CDR1 and CDR2: SGHAT, FQNNGV. CDR3 sequence reads: CASSMTSYNEQFF. In nucleotides, the CDR3 is TGTGCCAGCAGCATGACTAGTTACAATGAGCAGTTCTTC.

As concerns this clonotype: At one end the junction does not follow the germline gene, possibly because of a read error. The chain has TRBV20-1 and TRBJ1-1; D ambiguous. This CDR3 has 13 residues. Germline CDR1 and CDR2: DFQATT and SNEGSKA (reference sequence). The CDR3 DNA follows: TGCAGTGCTAGAGATCAGGAAACGCCCGAAGCTCTCTTT. Its protein product is CSARDQETPEALF.